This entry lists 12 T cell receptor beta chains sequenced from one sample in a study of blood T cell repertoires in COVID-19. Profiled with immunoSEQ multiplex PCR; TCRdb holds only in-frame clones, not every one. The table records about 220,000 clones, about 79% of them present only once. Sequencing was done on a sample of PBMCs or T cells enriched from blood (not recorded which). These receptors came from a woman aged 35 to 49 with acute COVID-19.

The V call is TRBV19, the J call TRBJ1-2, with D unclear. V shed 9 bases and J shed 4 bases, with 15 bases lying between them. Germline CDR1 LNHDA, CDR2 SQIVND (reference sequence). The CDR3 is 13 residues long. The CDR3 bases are TGTGCCAGCGCCCCGGGTCCCGGCTATGGCTACACCTTC. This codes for CASAPGPGYGYTF.

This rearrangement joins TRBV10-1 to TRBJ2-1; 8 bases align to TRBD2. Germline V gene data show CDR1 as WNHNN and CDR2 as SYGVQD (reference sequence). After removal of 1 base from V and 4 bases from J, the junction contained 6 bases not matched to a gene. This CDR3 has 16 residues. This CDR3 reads CASSEYRAGEYNEQFF. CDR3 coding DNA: TGCGCCAGCAGTGAGTATCGAGCGGGGGAGTACAATGAGCAGTTCTTC.

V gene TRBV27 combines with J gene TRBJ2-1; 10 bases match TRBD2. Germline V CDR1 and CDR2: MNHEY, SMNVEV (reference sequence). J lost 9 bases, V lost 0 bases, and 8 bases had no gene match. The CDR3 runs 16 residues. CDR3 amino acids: CASSLSASGRGGEQFF. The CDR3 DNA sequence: TGTGCCAGCAGTTTATCTGCTAGCGGGAGAGGGGGTGAGCAGTTCTTC.

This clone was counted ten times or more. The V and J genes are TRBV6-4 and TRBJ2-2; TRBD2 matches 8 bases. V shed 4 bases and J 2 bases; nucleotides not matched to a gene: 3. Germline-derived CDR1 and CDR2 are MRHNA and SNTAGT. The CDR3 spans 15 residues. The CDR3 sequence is CASSVTSENTGELFF. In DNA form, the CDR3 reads TGTGCCAGCAGTGTGACTAGCGAAAACACCGGGGAGCTGTTTTTT.

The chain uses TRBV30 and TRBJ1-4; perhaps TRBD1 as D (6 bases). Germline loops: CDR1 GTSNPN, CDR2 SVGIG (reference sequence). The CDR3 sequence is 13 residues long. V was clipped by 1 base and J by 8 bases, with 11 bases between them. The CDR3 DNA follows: TGTGCCTGGAGTGAACAGGGTGGAGAAAAACTGTTTTTT. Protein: CAWSEQGGEKLFF.

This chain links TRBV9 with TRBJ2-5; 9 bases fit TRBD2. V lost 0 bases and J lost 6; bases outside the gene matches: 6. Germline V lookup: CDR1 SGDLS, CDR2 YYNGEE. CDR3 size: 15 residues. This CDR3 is CASSVAAGGPQTQYF. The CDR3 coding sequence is TGTGCCAGCAGCGTAGCGGCGGGGGGGCCCCAGACCCAGTACTTC.

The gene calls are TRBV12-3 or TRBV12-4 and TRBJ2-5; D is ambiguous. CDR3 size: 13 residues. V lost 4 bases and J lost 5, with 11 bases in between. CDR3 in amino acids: CASSSRVKETQYF. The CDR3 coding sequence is TGTGCCAGCAGTTCCCGGGTAAAGGAGACCCAGTACTTC.

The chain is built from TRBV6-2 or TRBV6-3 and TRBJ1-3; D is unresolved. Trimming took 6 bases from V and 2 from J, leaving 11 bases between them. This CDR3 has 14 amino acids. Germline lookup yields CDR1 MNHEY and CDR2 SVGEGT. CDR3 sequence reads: CASSPNPAGNTIYF. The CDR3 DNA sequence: TGTGCCAGCAGCCCGAACCCAGCTGGAAACACCATATATTTT.

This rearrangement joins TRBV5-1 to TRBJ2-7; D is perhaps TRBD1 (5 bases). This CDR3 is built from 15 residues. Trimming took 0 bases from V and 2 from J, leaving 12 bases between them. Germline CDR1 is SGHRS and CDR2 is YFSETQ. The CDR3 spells CASSLGVGATYEQYF. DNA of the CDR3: TGCGCCAGCAGCTTGGGGGTTGGGGCGACCTACGAGCAGTACTTC.

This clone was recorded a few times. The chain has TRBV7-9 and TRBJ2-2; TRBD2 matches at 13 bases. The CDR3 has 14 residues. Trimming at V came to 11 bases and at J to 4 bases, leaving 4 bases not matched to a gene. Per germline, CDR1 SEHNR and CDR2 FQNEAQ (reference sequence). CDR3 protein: CAGGLAGVTGELFF. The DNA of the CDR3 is TGTGCCGGAGGACTAGCGGGAGTCACCGGGGAGCTGTTTTTT.

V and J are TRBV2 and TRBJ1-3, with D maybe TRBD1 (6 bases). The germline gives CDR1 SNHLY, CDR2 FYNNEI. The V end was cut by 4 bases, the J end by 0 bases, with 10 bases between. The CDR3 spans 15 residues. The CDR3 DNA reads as TGTGCCAGCAGTGGGACAGCGTTCTCTGGAAACACCATATATTTT. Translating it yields CASSGTAFSGNTIYF.

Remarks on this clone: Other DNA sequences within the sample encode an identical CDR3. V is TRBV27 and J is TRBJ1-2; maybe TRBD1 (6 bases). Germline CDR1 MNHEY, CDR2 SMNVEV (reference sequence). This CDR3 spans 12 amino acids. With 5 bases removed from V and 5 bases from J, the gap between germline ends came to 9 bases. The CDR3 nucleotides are TGTGCCAGCAGTGCGCAGGGGTATGGCTACACCTTC. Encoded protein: CASSAQGYGYTF.